Below are 26 T cell receptor beta chains sequenced from a single sample in a study of technical replicates of blood from several donors. Using immunoSEQ multiplex PCR, the repertoire was profiled, and TCRdb retains in-frame clones only, with some absent. The repertoire has around 80,000 clones, 93% of them found once; the top ten carry 0.24%. The sample was T cells isolated from PBMCs. These receptors all come from a human donor in good health.

V usage is TRBV4-1 and J usage is TRBJ1-3, with TRBD1 as a possible D gene (5 bases). The germline V gene has CDR1 MGHRA and CDR2 YSYEKL. CDR3 size: 14 residues. The V gene lost 7 bases and the J gene lost 1 base, with 11 bases spanning the gap. The CDR3 DNA is TGCGCCAGCACCCGGCCAGGGTCTGGAAACACCATATATTTT. This codes for CASTRPGSGNTIYF.

The chain couples TRBV10-3 to TRBJ2-1; TRBD1 agrees at 9 bases. After removal of 6 bases from V and 3 bases from J, the junction contained 9 bases not matched to a gene. The CDR3 runs to 16 residues. Germline CDR1 is ENHRY and CDR2 is SYGVKD. As DNA, the CDR3 is TGTGCCATCAGCCGATCCGGGACAGGGAACTACAATGAGCAGTTCTTC. Translating it yields CAISRSGTGNYNEQFF.

V is TRBV7-6 and J is TRBJ2-3, with D perhaps matching TRBD2 (6 bases). Trimming removed 5 bases at V and 5 bases at J, with 8 bases between. The CDR3 runs to 12 residues. Germline V lookup: CDR1 SGHVS, CDR2 FNYEAQ. This chain's CDR3 is CASSGTGDTQYF. In nucleotides, the CDR3 is TGTGCCAGCAGCGGGACTGGAGATACGCAGTATTTT.

CDR3 loop: CASRSTVTDTQYF. CDR3 bases: TGTGCCAGCAGATCAACAGTAACAGATACGCAGTATTTT. V is TRBV28 and J is TRBJ2-3, with unresolved D. This CDR3 region has 13 residues. Per germline, CDR1 MDHEN and CDR2 SYDVKM. The V and J ends lost 6 bases and 3 bases respectively, with 10 bases between them. The whole variable domain, filled in from reference TRBV28 and TRBJ2-3, reads DVKVTQSSRYLVKRTGEKVFLECVQDMDHENMFWYRQDPGLGLRLIYFSYDVKMKEKGDIPEGYSVSREKKERFSLILESASTNQTSMYLCASRSTVTDTQYFGPGTRLTVL.

The chain is built from TRBV5-4 and TRBJ2-7, with TRBD1 matching 8 bases. V shed 4 bases, J shed 3 bases, and the junction held 9 bases outside the gene matches. Germline V gene lookup returns CDR1 SGHNT and CDR2 YYREEE (reference sequence). The CDR3 loop spans 15 amino acids. CDR3 amino acids: CASSKTTGDIYEQYF. As DNA, the CDR3 is TGTGCCAGCAGCAAAACGACAGGGGATATCTACGAGCAGTACTTC.

The rearrangement uses TRBV7-8 and TRBJ2-7; the D gene is possibly TRBD2 (5 bases). Trimming shortened V by 0 bases and J by 2 bases, and 17 bases separated the two germline ends. The CDR3 totals 17 residues. Germline values: CDR1 SGHVS, CDR2 FQNEAQ. The CDR3, as DNA: TGTGCCAGCAGCTTAGCGCGGGTTGGACTTCCACCCTACGAGCAGTACTTC. Its translation is CASSLARVGLPPYEQYF.

This rearrangement joins TRBV25-1 to TRBJ2-7, with 7 bases matching TRBD2. This CDR3 is 13 amino acids long. V dropped 8 bases and J dropped 2; count of bases not matched to a gene: 6. In germline, CDR1 is MGHDK, CDR2 SYGVNS. CDR3 nucleotides: TGTGCCAGCCTGGGAGGGGCCGCCTACGAGCAGTACTTC. This gives the protein CASLGGAAYEQYF.

The CDR3 spells CASSPPGGSYEQYF. The CDR3 DNA is TGTGCCAGCTCACCACCTGGCGGTTCCTACGAGCAGTACTTC. V usage is TRBV18 and J usage is TRBJ2-7; D gene ambiguous. The CDR3 loop spans 14 amino acids. With 0 bases removed from V and 1 base from J, the gap between germline ends came to 7 bases. Germline assignment: CDR1 KGHSH and CDR2 LQKENI.

V and J are TRBV14 and TRBJ2-7; a possible D gene is TRBD2 (6 bases). The CDR3 loop spans 19 amino acids. CDR1 SGHDN and CDR2 FVKESK come from the germline V gene. The V end lost 1 base, the J end lost 0 bases, and 22 bases lay between the germline ends. The CDR3 DNA is TGTGCCAGCAGCCAAGGGCACCGCTTCTCGGGAGACCGCTCCTACGAGCAGTACTTC. Encoded protein: CASSQGHRFSGDRSYEQYF.

V is TRBV6-1 and J is TRBJ1-2, with 7 bases fitting TRBD1. Trimming removed 4 bases from V and 2 bases from J; junction bases left unmatched: 10. CDR3 size: 16 residues. The germline gives CDR1 MNHNS, CDR2 SASEGT. CDR3 protein: CASSAVRGQKNYGYTF. The CDR3 coding sequence is TGTGCCAGCAGTGCAGTTAGGGGGCAGAAAAACTATGGCTACACCTTC.

The V gene is TRBV9, the J gene TRBJ2-2, with TRBD1 matching 7 bases. The CDR3 sequence is 18 residues long. Trimming cost V 1 base and J 5 bases; bases outside gene matches: 14. Germline assignment: CDR1 SGDLS and CDR2 YYNGEE. The CDR3 DNA reads TGTGCCAGCAGCGTAAGGCCCTACAGGACAGGAGATACCGGGGAGCTGTTTTTT. Translated: CASSVRPYRTGDTGELFF.

V usage is TRBV28 and J usage is TRBJ2-7; 10 nucleotides line up with TRBD2. The CDR3 runs 15 residues. Germline CDR1 and CDR2: MDHEN and SYDVKM. The junction had 4 bases not matched to a gene; V was cut back by 5 bases and J by 0 bases. The CDR3 spells CASSPLAGGSYEQYF. CDR3 DNA sequence: TGTGCCAGCAGTCCGTTAGCGGGAGGCTCCTACGAGCAGTACTTC.

The chain carries TRBV6-4 and TRBJ1-5; 7 nucleotides align to TRBD1. V lost 3 bases to trimming and J lost 6 bases; unmatched junction nucleotides: 2. The CDR3 sequence is 13 residues long. Germline V lookup: CDR1 MRHNA, CDR2 SNTAGT. CDR3 protein: CASSEQGSQPQHF. The DNA for the CDR3 is TGTGCCAGCAGTGAACAGGGGAGTCAGCCCCAGCATTTT.

The chain joins TRBV11-3 to TRBJ2-7; D not resolved. Germline CDR1 SGHNT, CDR2 YENEEA. V dropped 4 bases and J dropped 7 bases, with 17 bases sitting between them. The CDR3 has 14 amino acids. This chain's CDR3 is CASSSERAGFEQYF. The CDR3 bases are TGTGCCAGCAGCTCCGAGCGAGCCGGGTTTGAGCAGTACTTC. The complete variable domain, with remaining parts taken from reference TRBV11-3 and TRBJ2-7, reads EAGVVQSPRYKIIEKKQPVAFWCNPISGHNTLYWYLQNLGQGPELLIRYENEEAVDDSQLPKDRFSAERLKGVDSTLKIQPAELGDSAVYLCASSSERAGFEQYFGPGTRLTVT.

The chain joins TRBV5-4 to TRBJ2-1, with TRBD1 matching over 8 bases. The V segment lost 4 bases and the J segment 8 bases; nucleotides outside the gene matches: 11. The germline gives CDR1 SGHNT, CDR2 YYREEE (reference sequence). This CDR3 contains 15 residues. CDR3 bases: TGTGCCAGCAGCCCAGCTCAGGGGGCGGATTATGAGCAGTTCTTC. Its protein is CASSPAQGADYEQFF.

The chain has TRBV9 and TRBJ1-1; D is uncertain. Trimming removed 0 bases from V and 8 bases from J, with 17 bases in between. CDR1 is SGDLS, CDR2 YYNGEE, per germline. This CDR3 has 15 amino acids. The CDR3 spells CASSVVNSGVGEAFF. The CDR3 DNA reads TGTGCCAGCAGCGTAGTTAACAGCGGGGTCGGAGAAGCTTTCTTT. Drawing the rest from reference TRBV9 and TRBJ1-1, the complete variable domain is DSGVTQTPKHLITATGQRVTLRCSPRSGDLSVYWYQQSLDQGLQFLIQYYNGEERAKGNILERFSAQQFPDLHSELNLSSLELGDSALYFCASSVVNSGVGEAFFGQGTRLTVV.

The chain links TRBV29-1 to TRBJ1-4; D ambiguous. V was pared by 4 bases and J by 4 bases, with 10 bases between. The CDR3 length is 13 residues. Germline assignment: CDR1 SQVTM and CDR2 ANQGSEA. The CDR3 loop reads CSVVGPHNEKLFF. In DNA form, the CDR3 reads TGCAGCGTTGTTGGGCCCCATAATGAAAAACTGTTTTTT.

The chain employs TRBV21-1 and TRBJ1-5; the D segment call TRBD1 is taken from the table without a DNA check. TRBV21-1 is assigned pseudogene status. This CDR3 has 17 residues. CDR3 DNA: TGTGCCAGCAGCAAAGAGGGACACCGCTATAGCAATCAGCCCCAGCATTTT. Amino acids: CASSKEGHRYSNQPQHF.

The gene calls are TRBV6-5 and TRBJ2-7, with TRBD1 as a possible D gene (6 bases). V was cut by 0 bases and J by 3 bases, with 12 bases left in between. Germline V CDR1 and CDR2: MNHEY, SVGAGI. This CDR3 region has 15 residues. In nucleotides, the CDR3 is TGTGCCAGCAGTTACTCGATGGGGGCCGGCTACGAGCAGTACTTC. Translating gives CASSYSMGAGYEQYF.

The chain is built from TRBV11-2 and TRBJ2-7; D gene ambiguous. The germline gives CDR1 SGHAT, CDR2 FQNNGV. There are 14 residues in the CDR3. Trimming cost V 2 bases and J 2 bases, with 10 bases left between them. Here the CDR3 DNA reads TGTGCCAGCAGCTTAAGTCATCTAACCTACGAGCAGTACTTC. Protein product: CASSLSHLTYEQYF.

The V and J genes are TRBV11-2 and TRBJ2-7; the D is unclear. The CDR3 consists of 12 residues. Trimming took off 5 bases at V and 6 bases at J, with 11 bases between the two ends. The germline V gene has CDR1 SGHAT and CDR2 FQNNGV. The CDR3 region is CASSPVGREQYF. Here the CDR3 DNA reads TGTGCCAGCAGCCCTGTTGGCCGCGAGCAGTACTTC.

The chain has TRBV5-4 and TRBJ2-2, with 7 bases that match TRBD1. Germline lookup yields CDR1 SGHNT and CDR2 YYREEE (reference sequence). V shed 3 bases and J 7 bases; nucleotides not matched to a gene: 6. The CDR3 runs to 14 residues. CDR3 in amino acids: CASSWGQSGGELFF. The CDR3 DNA reads TGTGCCAGCAGCTGGGGACAGTCGGGCGGGGAGCTGTTTTTT.

The chain links TRBV11-3 to TRBJ2-5; TRBD2 matches at 8 bases. With 0 bases clipped from V and 2 bases from J, the junction kept 5 bases outside the gene matches. The V gene's germline CDR1 is SGHNT and CDR2 YENEEA. The CDR3 has 16 residues. CDR3 nucleotide sequence: TGTGCCAGCAGCTTAGATTTGCGGGGGGATCAAGAGACCCAGTACTTC. This gives the protein CASSLDLRGDQETQYF.

V is TRBV6-4 and J is TRBJ2-7; 8 bases fit TRBD1. V lost 5 bases and J lost 2; bases outside the gene matches: 11. Germline CDR1 MRHNA, CDR2 SNTAGT. The CDR3 is 16 amino acids. The CDR3 is CASSPAQGALAYEQYF. The CDR3 region has the DNA TGTGCCAGCAGTCCGGCCCAGGGGGCGTTGGCCTACGAGCAGTACTTC.

This sequence joins TRBV21-1 and TRBJ2-7; TRBD2 is taken as the D call from the table, unchecked against the DNA. TRBV21-1 counts as a pseudogene. The CDR3 spans 16 residues. CDR3 in DNA: TGTGCCAGCAGCAAAGCTCGGCTAGCGGGAGTTAGCGAGCAGTACTTC. This codes for CASSKARLAGVSEQYF.

CDR3 loop: CASSPVGREKLFF. The CDR3 DNA sequence: TGTGCCAGCAGCCCGGTGGGGCGGGAAAAACTGTTTTTT. The chain combines TRBV5-6 with TRBJ1-4, with TRBD1 as a possible D gene (5 bases). V lost 4 bases to trimming and J lost 8 bases, with 12 bases between them. The CDR3 length is 13 residues. Germline V CDR1 and CDR2: SGHDT, YYEEEE.